This T cell receptor beta chain derives from a study of cytomegalovirus exposure and HLA in healthy donors. To note about this clone: No antigen is known for it.

The CDR3 is 14 residues long. Trimming took 9 bases from V and 1 from J, leaving 13 bases between them. Germline CDR1 MNHEY, CDR2 SMNVEV (reference sequence). The donors were part of the validation cohort, which consisted of 120 subjects and was separate from the first cohort of about 720 subjects. TCRdb's copy holds only in-frame clones and misses some; the assay was immunoSEQ multiplex PCR. The sample consists of roughly 220,000 clones, under 95% of them appearing once. Points from the study as a whole: Most sequenced TCRs were rare (though some public TCRs occurred in many donors). The finding came from a later analysis; first-cohort TCR clusters tended to co-occur in the 110 or so validation repertoires.

The specimen was PBMCs. The J gene is TRBJ1-5, the V gene TRBV27; tentative D call: TRBD1 (6 bases). The clonotype originates from a woman aged 18 to 35 in good health and CMV-seronegative. CDR3 sequence reads: CASAPGVSNQPQHF. The DNA of the CDR3 is TGTGCCAGTGCTCCAGGGGTCAGCAATCAGCCCCAGCATTTT.